A selection of T cell receptor beta chains follows, all from one sample in a study of T-cell memory formation after mild COVID-19. MiXCR, applied by TCRdb to the 5' RACE reads, yields one record per CDR3 protein. Of 200,000 to 250,000 distinct CDR3 sequences detected, over 9.5% appear once; the ten largest clones hold roughly 4%. The sample comprised PBMCs or a T cell subset sorted from them (not recorded which). The origin of the receptors is a man in his late teens or twenties who had mild COVID-19 (a few samples of this study predate the infection). Cell type and time point are not known. The CDR3 runs from the conserved cysteine through the conserved F or W. D genes are given only for firm matches. Rows may omit the clone size; those that give it use once, few, many or a size class.

many,-,TRBJ2-3,TRBV29-1,TGCAGCGTTGTTCTCCTGGAAGCCCGGGGTGCGCAGTATTTT,CSVVLLEARGAQYF
-,-,TRBJ1-2,TRBV7-2,TGTGCCAGCAGCTTCACAGAGTTGCTTGGCTACACCTTC,CASSFTELLGYTF
-,-,TRBJ1-1,TRBV5-1,TGCGCCAGCAGCTTGTATTTGGATCGCCTCTCTATGAACACTGAAGCTTTCTTT,CASSLYLDRLSMNTEAFF
few,-,TRBJ2-1,TRBV10-3,TGTGCCACCTCGACCCAAATTTCTCATGAGCAGTTCTTC,CATSTQISHEQFF
many,-,TRBJ2-7,TRBV5-1,TGCGCCAGCAGTATCTATCGGGAGCAGTACTTC,CASSIYREQYF
few,-,TRBJ1-3,TRBV28,TGTGCCAGCAGCTCTAGTGGTTGGGGAAACACCATATATTTT,CASSSSGWGNTIYF
once,-,TRBJ1-4,TRBV2,TGTGCCAGCAGTCGGGACGGGAGAACTAATGAAAAACTGTTTTTT,CASSRDGRTNEKLFF
few,-,TRBJ1-5,TRBV27,TGTGCCAGCAGTTTAGACACCCATAGCAATCAGCCCCAGCATTTT,CASSLDTHSNQPQHF
many,-,TRBJ2-4,TRBV12-3/TRBV12-4,TGTGCCTCCTCGGAGGGGCCCGCCAAAAACATTCAGTACTTC,CASSEGPAKNIQYF
-,-,TRBJ2-6,TRBV5-1,TGCGCCAGCGACAGCGACTCTGGGGCCAACGTCCTGACTTTC,CASDSDSGANVLTF
-,-,TRBJ1-6,TRBV6-6,TGTGCCAGCAGTTACTCGAATAATCAGGGTCGCACCTATAATTCACCCCTCCACTTT,CASSYSNNQGRTYNSPLHF
-,-,TRBJ2-3,TRBV20-1,TGCAGTGCTAGAGGGGGTGGAAATACGCAGTATTTT,CSARGGGNTQYF
-,-,TRBJ2-1,TRBV7-6,TGTGCCAGCAGCTTAGGACGGGCAAGAGGCCTATACAATGAGCAGTTCTTC,CASSLGRARGLYNEQFF
many,-,TRBJ1-1,TRBV11-2,TGTGCCAGCAGCCCCAGAGACCCTAACACTGAAGCTTTCTTT,CASSPRDPNTEAFF
-,TRBD1,TRBJ1-1,TRBV3-1,TGTGCCAGCAGTGGACAGGGGGCGGTTGAAGCTTTCTTT,CASSGQGAVEAFF
few,TRBD2,TRBJ2-5,TRBV7-9,TGTGCCAGCAGTTCGGGACTAGTATCCGAGACCCAGTACTTC,CASSSGLVSETQYF